One sample yielded the 3 T cell receptor beta chains listed below, sequenced in a study of neurological immune-mediated disorders. TCRdb fed the 5' RACE reads into MiXCR, producing one record per CDR3 protein. Among some 78,000 distinct CDR3 sequences listed, approximately 5% were seen once. Sequencing used PBMCs. The receptors were sampled from a woman aged 25-40 years with multiple sclerosis.

This clonotype was found many times. The chain has TRBV3-1 and TRBJ2-5, with 12 positions matching TRBD2. Trimming took 3 bases from V and 5 from J; bases not matched to a gene: 7. This CDR3 is 16 amino acids long. Germline CDR1 LGHDT, CDR2 YNNKEL (reference sequence). The CDR3 sequence: CASSHHRTSGDETQYF. CDR3 sequence (DNA): TGTGCCAGCAGCCACCATCGGACTAGCGGGGATGAGACCCAGTACTTC.

This clonotype was counted a few times. CDR3 region: CASSLPGGKNIQYF. In nucleotides, the CDR3 is TGTGCCAGCAGTTTACCGGGGGGGAAAAACATTCAGTACTTC. The chain links TRBV28 to TRBJ2-4; 8 bases are a match to TRBD2. Germline CDR1 and CDR2: MDHEN and SYDVKM. V gave up 2 bases and J gave up 4 bases; unmatched junction bases: 1. CDR3 size: 14 residues.

This clonotype came up many times. The chain carries TRBV20-1 and TRBJ1-6, with 7 bases fitting TRBD1. The CDR3 sequence is 17 residues long. V lost 0 bases and J lost 3; bases outside the gene matches: 8. Germline values: CDR1 DFQATT, CDR2 SNEGSKA (reference sequence). CDR3 residues: CSARDPTGSNYNSPLHF. In DNA form, the CDR3 reads TGCAGTGCTAGAGATCCGACAGGGTCTAACTATAATTCACCCCTCCACTTT.